The clone carrying this T cell receptor (beta chain) appeared many times. Its antigen is still unknown. This CDR3 region has 13 residues. CDR1 and CDR2 (germline): MNHNS, SASEGT. V gave up 9 bases and J gave up 3 bases, with 15 bases separating them. This sample stems from a study of CD8+CD57+ T cells in acquired aplastic anemia. Sequenced patients had shown CD8+CD57+ cell expansion by flow cytometry. By the time of blood sampling, patients had still received no therapy. TCR beta VDJ and CDR3 were profiled, and genomic DNA was the template. Via MiXCR, TCRdb re-called the reads, giving one row per CDR3 protein. The table shows fewer than 250,000 distinct CDR3 sequences, with around 49% occurring only once. Overall study results and limits: Any difference that existed in CD8+ Simpson's diversity between patients and controls was not significant.

The chain has TRBV6-1 and TRBJ2-7, with D perhaps matching TRBD1 or TRBD2 (8 bases each). Sequences were obtained from sorted CD4+, CD8+, or CD8+CD57+ T cells (not recorded which) from PBMCs. The origin of this receptor is a human donor with aplastic anemia. The CDR3 spells CARRGDRNYEQYF. The CDR3 region has the DNA TGTGCCAGGCGGGGGGACAGGAACTACGAGCAGTACTTC.